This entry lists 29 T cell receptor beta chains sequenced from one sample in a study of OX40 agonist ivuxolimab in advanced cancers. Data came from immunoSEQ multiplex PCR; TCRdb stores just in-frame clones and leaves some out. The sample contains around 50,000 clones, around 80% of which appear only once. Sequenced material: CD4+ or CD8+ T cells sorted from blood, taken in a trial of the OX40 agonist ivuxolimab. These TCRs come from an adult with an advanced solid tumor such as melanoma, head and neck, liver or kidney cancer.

The CDR3 coding sequence is TGTGCCAGCAGTGTACAGGGGGCGAGTGACACTGAAGCTTTCTTT. It yields the protein CASSVQGASDTEAFF. The chain uses TRBV6-1 and TRBJ1-1, with 9 bases identical to TRBD1. Per the germline V gene, CDR1 is MNHNS and CDR2 is SASEGT. The junction had 6 bases not matched to a gene; V was cut back by 4 bases and J by 3 bases. This CDR3 is 15 amino acids long.

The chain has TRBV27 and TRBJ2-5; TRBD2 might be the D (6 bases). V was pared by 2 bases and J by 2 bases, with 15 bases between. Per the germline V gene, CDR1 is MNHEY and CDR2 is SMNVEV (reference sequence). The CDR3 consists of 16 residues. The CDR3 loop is CASSLDAGLVQETQYF. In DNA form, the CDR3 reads TGTGCCAGCAGTTTAGATGCGGGGCTGGTACAAGAGACCCAGTACTTC.

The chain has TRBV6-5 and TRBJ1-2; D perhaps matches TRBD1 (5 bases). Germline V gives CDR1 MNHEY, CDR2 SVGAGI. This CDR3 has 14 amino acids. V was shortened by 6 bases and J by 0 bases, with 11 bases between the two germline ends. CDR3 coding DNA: TGTGCCAGCAGACAGGACACCACTAACTATGGCTACACCTTC. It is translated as CASRQDTTNYGYTF.

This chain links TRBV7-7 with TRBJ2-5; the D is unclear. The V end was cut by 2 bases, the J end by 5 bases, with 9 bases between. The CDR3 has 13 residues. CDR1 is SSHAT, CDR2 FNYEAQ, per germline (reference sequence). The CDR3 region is CASSLLGYETQYF. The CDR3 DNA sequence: TGTGCCAGCAGCTTATTGGGGTACGAGACCCAGTACTTC.

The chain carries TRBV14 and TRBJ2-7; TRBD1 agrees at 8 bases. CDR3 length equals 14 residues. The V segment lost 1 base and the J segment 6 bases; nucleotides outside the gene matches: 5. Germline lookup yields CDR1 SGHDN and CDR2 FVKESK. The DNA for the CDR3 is TGTGCCAGCAGCCAAGTCCGGACAGGGAGCGAGCAGTACTTC. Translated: CASSQVRTGSEQYF.

The CDR3 region has the DNA TGTGCCAGCAGCCCGCGAGTTCAGGGGCGGTTAAATCAGCCCCAGCATTTT. As protein: CASSPRVQGRLNQPQHF. J is TRBJ1-5 and V is TRBV5-8; tentative D call: TRBD1 (6 bases). The V gene's germline CDR1 is SGHTS and CDR2 YDEGEE. The CDR3 spans 17 residues. Trimming pared 4 bases from V and 4 bases from J, leaving 21 bases between. The entire variable domain, with the rest obtained from reference TRBV5-8 and TRBJ1-5, is as follows: EAGVTQSPTHLIKTRGQQATLRCSPISGHTSVYWYQQALGLGLQFLLWYDEGEERNRGNFPPRFSGRQFPNYSSELNVNALELEDSALYLCASSPRVQGRLNQPQHFGDGTRLSIL.

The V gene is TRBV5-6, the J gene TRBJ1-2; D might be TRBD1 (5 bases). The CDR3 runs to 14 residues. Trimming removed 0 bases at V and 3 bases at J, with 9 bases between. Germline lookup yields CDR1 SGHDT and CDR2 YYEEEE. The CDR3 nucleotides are TGTGCCAGCAGCTTGGGAGACAGACACTATGGCTACACCTTC. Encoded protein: CASSLGDRHYGYTF.

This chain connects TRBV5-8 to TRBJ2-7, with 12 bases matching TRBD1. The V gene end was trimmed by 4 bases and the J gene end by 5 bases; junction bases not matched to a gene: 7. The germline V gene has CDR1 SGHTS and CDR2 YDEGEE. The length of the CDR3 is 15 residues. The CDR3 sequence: CASSRWDRGRDEQYF. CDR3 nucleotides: TGTGCCAGCAGCCGATGGGACAGGGGGCGCGACGAGCAGTACTTC. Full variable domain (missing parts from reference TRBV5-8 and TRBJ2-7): EAGVTQSPTHLIKTRGQQATLRCSPISGHTSVYWYQQALGLGLQFLLWYDEGEERNRGNFPPRFSGRQFPNYSSELNVNALELEDSALYLCASSRWDRGRDEQYFGPGTRLTVT.

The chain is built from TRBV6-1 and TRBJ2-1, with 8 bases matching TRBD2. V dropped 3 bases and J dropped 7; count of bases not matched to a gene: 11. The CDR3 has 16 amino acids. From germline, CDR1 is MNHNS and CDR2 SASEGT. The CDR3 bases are TGTGCCAGCAGTGACGGCGGGGGGACTAGGTGGAATGAGCAGTTCTTC. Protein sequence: CASSDGGGTRWNEQFF.

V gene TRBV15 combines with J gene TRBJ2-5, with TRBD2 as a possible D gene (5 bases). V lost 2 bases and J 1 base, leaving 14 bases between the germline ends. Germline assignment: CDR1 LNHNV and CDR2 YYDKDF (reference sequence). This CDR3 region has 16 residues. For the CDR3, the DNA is TGTGCCACCAGCAGATCAAGCGAGCGGAGCCAAGAGACCCAGTACTTC. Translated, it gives CATSRSSERSQETQYF. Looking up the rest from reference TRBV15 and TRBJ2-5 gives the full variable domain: DAMVIQNPRYQVTQFGKPVTLSCSQTLNHNVMYWYQQKSSQAPKLLFHYYDKDFNNEADTPDNFQSRRPNTSFCFLDIRSPGLGDTAMYLCATSRSSERSQETQYFGPGTRLLVL.

The CDR3 nucleotides are TGTGCCAGCTCACCACTGGCGGGATTACAAGAGACCCAGTACTTC. This translates into CASSPLAGLQETQYF. The V and J genes are TRBV18 and TRBJ2-5; tentatively, D is TRBD2 (6 bases). V dropped 1 base and J dropped 2 bases, with 11 bases sitting between them. The CDR3 sequence is 15 residues long. Germline CDR1 is KGHSH and CDR2 is LQKENI.

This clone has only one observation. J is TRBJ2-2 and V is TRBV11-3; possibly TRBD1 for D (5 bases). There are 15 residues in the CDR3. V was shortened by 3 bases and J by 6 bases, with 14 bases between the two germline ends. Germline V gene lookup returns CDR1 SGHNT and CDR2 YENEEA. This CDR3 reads CASSFGNSGSGELFF. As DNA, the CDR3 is TGTGCCAGCAGCTTTGGAAACTCAGGGTCCGGGGAGCTGTTTTTT.

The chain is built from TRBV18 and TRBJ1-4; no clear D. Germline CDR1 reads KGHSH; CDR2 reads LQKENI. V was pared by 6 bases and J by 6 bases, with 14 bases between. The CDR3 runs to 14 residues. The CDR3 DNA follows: TGTGCCAGCTCGCCGAATTTTGAGGATGAAAAACTGTTTTTT. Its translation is CASSPNFEDEKLFF.

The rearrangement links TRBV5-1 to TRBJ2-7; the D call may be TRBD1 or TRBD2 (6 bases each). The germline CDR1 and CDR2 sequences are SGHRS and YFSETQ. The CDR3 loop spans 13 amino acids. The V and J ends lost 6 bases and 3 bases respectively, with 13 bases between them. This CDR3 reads CASTPGAGYEQYF. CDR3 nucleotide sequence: TGCGCCAGCACCCCGGGGGCGGGCTACGAGCAGTACTTC.

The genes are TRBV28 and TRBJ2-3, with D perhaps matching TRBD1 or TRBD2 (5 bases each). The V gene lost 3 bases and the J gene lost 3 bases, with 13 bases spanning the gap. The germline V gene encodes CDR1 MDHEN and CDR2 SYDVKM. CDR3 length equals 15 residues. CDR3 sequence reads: CASSFGGGGTDTQYF. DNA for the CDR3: TGTGCCAGCAGTTTCGGCGGTGGGGGTACAGATACGCAGTATTTT.

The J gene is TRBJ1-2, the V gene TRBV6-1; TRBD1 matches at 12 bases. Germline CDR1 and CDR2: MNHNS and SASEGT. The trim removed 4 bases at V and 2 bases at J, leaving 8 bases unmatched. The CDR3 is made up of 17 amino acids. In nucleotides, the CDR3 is TGTGCCAGCAGTGCCGGGACAGGGGGCGTTCGGAACTATGGCTACACCTTC. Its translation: CASSAGTGGVRNYGYTF.

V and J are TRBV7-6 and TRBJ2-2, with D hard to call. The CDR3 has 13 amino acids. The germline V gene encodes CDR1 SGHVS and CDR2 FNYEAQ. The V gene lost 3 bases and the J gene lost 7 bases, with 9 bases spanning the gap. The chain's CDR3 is CASSFEQNGELFF. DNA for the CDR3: TGTGCCAGCAGCTTTGAGCAGAACGGGGAGCTGTTTTTT.

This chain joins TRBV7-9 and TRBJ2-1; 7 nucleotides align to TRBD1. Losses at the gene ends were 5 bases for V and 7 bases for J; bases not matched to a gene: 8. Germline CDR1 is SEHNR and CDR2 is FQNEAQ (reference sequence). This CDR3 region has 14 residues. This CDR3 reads CASSPGQTTNEQFF. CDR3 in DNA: TGTGCCAGCAGCCCGGGACAGACCACAAATGAGCAGTTCTTC.

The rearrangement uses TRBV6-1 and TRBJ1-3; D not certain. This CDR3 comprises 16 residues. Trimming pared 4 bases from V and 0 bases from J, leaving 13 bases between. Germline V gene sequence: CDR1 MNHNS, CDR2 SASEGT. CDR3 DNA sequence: TGTGCCAGCAGTGCTAAGCCCGCCGTCTCTGGAAACACCATATATTTT. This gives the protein CASSAKPAVSGNTIYF.

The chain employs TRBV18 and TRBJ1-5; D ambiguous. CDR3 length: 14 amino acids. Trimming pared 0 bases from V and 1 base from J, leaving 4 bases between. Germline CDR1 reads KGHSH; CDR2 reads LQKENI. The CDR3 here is CASSPPGSNQPQHF. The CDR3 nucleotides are TGTGCCAGCTCACCACCTGGCAGCAATCAGCCCCAGCATTTT.

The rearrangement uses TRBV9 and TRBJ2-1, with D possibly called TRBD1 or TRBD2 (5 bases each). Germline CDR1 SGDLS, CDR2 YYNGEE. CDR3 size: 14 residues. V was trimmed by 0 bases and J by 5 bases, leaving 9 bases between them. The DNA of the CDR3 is TGTGCCAGCAGCGTAGGGGACCGAAACAATGAGCAGTTCTTC. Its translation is CASSVGDRNNEQFF.

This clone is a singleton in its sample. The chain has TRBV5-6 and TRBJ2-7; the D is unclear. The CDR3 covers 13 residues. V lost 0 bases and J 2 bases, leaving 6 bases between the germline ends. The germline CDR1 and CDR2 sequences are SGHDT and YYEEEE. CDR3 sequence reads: CASSLAFAYEQYF. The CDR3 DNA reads TGTGCCAGCAGCTTGGCCTTCGCCTACGAGCAGTACTTC.

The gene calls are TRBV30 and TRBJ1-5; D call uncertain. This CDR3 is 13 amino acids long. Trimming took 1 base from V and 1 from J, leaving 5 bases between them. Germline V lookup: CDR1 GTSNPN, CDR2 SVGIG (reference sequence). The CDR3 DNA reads TGTGCCTGGAGTGCCAGGAGCAATCAGCCCCAGCATTTT. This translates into CAWSARSNQPQHF.

For the CDR3, the DNA is TGTGCCAGCAGTTTATTCAGGAATTCACCCCTCCACTTT. It yields the protein CASSLFRNSPLHF. The V and J genes are TRBV28 and TRBJ1-6, with D hard to call. This CDR3 spans 13 amino acids. The germline V gene has CDR1 MDHEN and CDR2 SYDVKM. Trimming stripped 1 base from V and 7 bases from J, with 5 bases between.

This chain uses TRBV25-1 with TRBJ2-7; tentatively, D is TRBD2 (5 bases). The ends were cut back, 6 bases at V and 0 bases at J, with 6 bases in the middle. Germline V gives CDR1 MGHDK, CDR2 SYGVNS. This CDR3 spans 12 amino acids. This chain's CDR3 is CASRRDSYEQYF. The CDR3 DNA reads TGTGCCAGCAGGAGGGACTCCTACGAGCAGTACTTC.

In nucleotides, the CDR3 is TGTGCCAGCAGCTTATTGGCAGGACGGATAACCTACAATGAGCAGTTCTTC. Translating it yields CASSLLAGRITYNEQFF. The chain employs TRBV7-9 and TRBJ2-1; D gene unclear. Germline V gene sequence: CDR1 SEHNR, CDR2 FQNEAQ (reference sequence). Trimming removed 2 bases at V and 2 bases at J, with 16 bases between. The CDR3 has 17 residues.

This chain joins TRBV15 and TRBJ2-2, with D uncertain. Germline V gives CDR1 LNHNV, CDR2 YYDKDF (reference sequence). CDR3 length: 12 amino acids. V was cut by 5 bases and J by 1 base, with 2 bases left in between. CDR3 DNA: TGTGCCACCAGCGAGAACACCGGGGAGCTGTTTTTT. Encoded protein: CATSENTGELFF.

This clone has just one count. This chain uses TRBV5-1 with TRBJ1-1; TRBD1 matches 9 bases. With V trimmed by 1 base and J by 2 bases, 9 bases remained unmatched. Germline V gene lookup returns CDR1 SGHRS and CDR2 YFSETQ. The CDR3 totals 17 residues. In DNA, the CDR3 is TGCGCCAGCAGCTTGATCCGGACAGGGGCACAAAACACTGAAGCTTTCTTT. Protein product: CASSLIRTGAQNTEAFF.

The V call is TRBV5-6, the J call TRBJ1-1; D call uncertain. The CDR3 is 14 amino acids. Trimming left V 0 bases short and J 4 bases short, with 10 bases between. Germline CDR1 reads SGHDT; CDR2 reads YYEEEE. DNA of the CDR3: TGTGCCAGCAGCTTGGCCGGGGTGCTCACTGAAGCTTTCTTT. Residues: CASSLAGVLTEAFF.